The clone carrying this TCR beta chain has just one count. Its specificity is unknown. This record belongs to a study of T-cell memory formation after mild COVID-19. Study-wide results and limits: Contracting clones localized mainly to CM and EM when CD4+ and mainly to EMRA when CD8+.

TCRdb reprocessed the 5' RACE reads via MiXCR and lists one record per CDR3 protein. The table has more than 250,000 distinct CDR3 sequences, roughly 18% seen once. Trimming pared 2 bases from V and 8 bases from J, leaving 7 bases between. CDR1 is DFQATT and CDR2 is SNEGSKA in the germline V gene (reference sequence). The CDR3 length is 11 residues. The chain joins TRBV20-1 to TRBJ2-1, with D tentatively TRBD1 or TRBD2 (5 bases each). The origin of this receptor is a man between 18 and 29 years old who had mild COVID-19 (a few samples of this study predate the infection). Cell type and time point are not known. Sequencing used PBMCs or a T cell subset sorted from them (not recorded which). DNA for the CDR3: TGCAGTGCTAGAATGGGGGATGAGCAGTTCTTC. Translating gives CSARMGDEQFF.